This T cell receptor beta chain was found in a study of T cells after yellow fever vaccination (dated by TCRdb to about 2019). Regarding the complete study: Libraries from fractions with low cell numbers were prepared with the SMART-Seq v4 Ultra Low Input RNA kit. Two healthy male donors made up the cohort, one aged 18 to 29 years and the other aged 30 to 39 years. To track T-cell clones before and after primary and booster YFV17D yellow fever vaccination, bulk TCR alpha and beta repertoires were sequenced longitudinally. Blood was drawn at multiple timepoints before and after primary and secondary immunization, with bulk PBMC replicates and cell subsets isolated.

A few counts support this clonotype. The antigen this receptor binds is unknown. No much larger clone exists at a distance of one base, and base qualities are not known. Overall results and qualifications from the work: The secondary T-cell response was weaker than the primary response but faster, peaking on day 5 instead of day 15. After the booster, most clones that had expanded after primary vaccination were detected again (nearly 98% of CD4 and around nine tenths of CD8), suggesting broad maintenance of memory. The study included only a couple of donors, which limits how far the findings can be generalized. A small share of clonotypes was detected in both CD4 and CD8 compartments, with the overlap likely arising from convergent recombination. FACS-sorted repertoires could contain abundant contaminating clonotypes from the bulk population, so computational filtering was required.

CDR1 and CDR2 were assigned from the germline V gene as MNHEY and SVGAGI. Here V drops 6 bases and J drops 1 base, and the junction holds 9 bases not matched to any gene. There are 16 amino acids in the CDR3, from cysteine to phenylalanine inclusive. Only the CDR3 DNA is retained, 48 bases long and in frame from the first base. The sequencer was an Illumina NovaSeq 6000. TCR cDNA was synthesized by 5'RACE template switching, through which a universal primer site and unique molecular identifiers were introduced. cDNA synthesis was primed from both the TCR alpha and TCR beta constant segments. Library amplification involved two PCR steps, and the second step added sample barcodes and sequencing adapters. Sequencing of libraries was performed on Illumina HiSeq 2500 (2x100 bp) or NovaSeq (2x150 bp). Turning to the authors' computational methods: Demultiplexing of reads and collapsing into UMI consensus sequences were performed with MIGEC, and V(D)J alignment was carried out with MiXCR. Using edgeR on replicate PBMC samples, clonotypes were called vaccine-responding if FDR was below 0.01 and the log2 fold change was above 5 up to day 15. Each bulk clonotype was labeled CD4 or CD8 based on which sequenced repertoire, CD4 or CD8, contained the clonotype at higher abundance. The public sequencing data were trimmed at Q25 with fastp and processed into clonotypes with MiXCR by TCRdb, which kept only in-frame beta chains. One record per CDR3 amino acid sequence lists the most common genes and DNA. The V and J calls and clone size come from TCRdb's table, not from the authors' own analysis. Here the sample has 250,000 to 400,000 distinct CDR3 sequences; approximately 4% occur a single time. Under 30% of the sample is in the top ten clones.

In the paper's terms, the treatment or condition label means: live attenuated yellow fever vaccine strain. Two biological replicates of bulk PBMCs were collected at each blood-draw timepoint. A standard Ficoll-Paque protocol was used to isolate PBMCs from peripheral blood. RNA was extracted with TriZol from bulk PBMCs, CD4 and CD8 fractions, and dextramer-positive and dextramer-negative fractions. The input for sequencing was PBMCs, taken 5 days after the yellow fever booster vaccination. The chain links TRBV6-5 with TRBJ2-3, with 8 bases matching TRBD1. The TCR comes from a man aged 18 to 29 who received the YFV17D yellow fever vaccine. The CDR3 region has the sequence CASRTTGGTGTDTQYF. The base sequence is TGTGCCAGCAGGACTACAGGGGGTACGGGCACAGATACGCAGTATTTT.